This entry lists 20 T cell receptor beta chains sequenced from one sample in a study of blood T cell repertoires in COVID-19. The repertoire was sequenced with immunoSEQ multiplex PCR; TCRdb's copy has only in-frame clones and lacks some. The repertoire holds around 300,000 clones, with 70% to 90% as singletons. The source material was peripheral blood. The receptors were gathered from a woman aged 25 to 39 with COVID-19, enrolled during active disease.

CDR3 sequence (DNA): TGTGCCAGCAGCTTGGTCGGGGTCTCCTACAATGAGCAGTTCTTC. Translated, it gives CASSLVGVSYNEQFF. This sequence joins TRBV5-8 and TRBJ2-1, with D possibly matching TRBD2 (5 bases). V was pared by 0 bases and J by 0 bases, with 7 bases between. Per germline, CDR1 SGHTS and CDR2 YDEGEE. The CDR3 covers 15 residues.

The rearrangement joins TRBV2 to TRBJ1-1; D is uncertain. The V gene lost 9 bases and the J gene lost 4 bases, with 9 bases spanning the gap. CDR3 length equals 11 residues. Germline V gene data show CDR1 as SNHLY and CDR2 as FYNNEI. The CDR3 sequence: CARSLATEAFF. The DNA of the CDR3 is TGTGCCAGATCGCTAGCCACTGAAGCTTTCTTT. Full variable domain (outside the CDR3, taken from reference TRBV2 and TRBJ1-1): EPEVTQTPSHQVTQMGQEVILRCVPISNHLYFYWYRQILGQKVEFLVSFYNNEISEKSEIFDDQFSVERPDGSNFTLKIRSTKLEDSAMYFCARSLATEAFFGQGTRLTVV.

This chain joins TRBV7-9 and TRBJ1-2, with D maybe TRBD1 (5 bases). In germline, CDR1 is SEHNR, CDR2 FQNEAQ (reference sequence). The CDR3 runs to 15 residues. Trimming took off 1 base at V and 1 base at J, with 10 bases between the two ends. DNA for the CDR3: TGTGCCAGCAGCTTAGAGGGGTTTCGTAACTATGGCTACACCTTC. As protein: CASSLEGFRNYGYTF.

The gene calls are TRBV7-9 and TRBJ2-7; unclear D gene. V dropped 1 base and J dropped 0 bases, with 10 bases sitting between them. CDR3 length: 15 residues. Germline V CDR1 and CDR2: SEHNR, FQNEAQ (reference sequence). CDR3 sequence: CASSLVGKNSYEQYF. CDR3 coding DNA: TGTGCCAGCAGCTTAGTGGGCAAAAACTCCTACGAGCAGTACTTC. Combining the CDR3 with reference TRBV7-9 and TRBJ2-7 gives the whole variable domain DTGVSQNPRHKITKRGQNVTFRCDPISEHNRLYWYRQTLGQGPEFLTYFQNEAQLEKSRLLSDRFSAERPKGSFSTLEIQRTEQGDSAMYLCASSLVGKNSYEQYFGPGTRLTVT.

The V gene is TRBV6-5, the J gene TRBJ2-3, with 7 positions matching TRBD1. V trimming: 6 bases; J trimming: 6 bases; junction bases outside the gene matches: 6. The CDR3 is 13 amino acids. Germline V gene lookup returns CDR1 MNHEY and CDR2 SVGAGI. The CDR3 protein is CASRAGTADTQYF. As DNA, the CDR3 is TGTGCCAGCAGGGCCGGGACAGCCGATACGCAGTATTTT.

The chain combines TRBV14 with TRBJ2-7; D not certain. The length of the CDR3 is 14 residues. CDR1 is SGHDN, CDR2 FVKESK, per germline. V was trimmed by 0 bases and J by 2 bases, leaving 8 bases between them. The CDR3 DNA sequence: TGTGCCAGCAGCCAAGAATTTGCTACCTACGAGCAGTACTTC. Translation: CASSQEFATYEQYF.

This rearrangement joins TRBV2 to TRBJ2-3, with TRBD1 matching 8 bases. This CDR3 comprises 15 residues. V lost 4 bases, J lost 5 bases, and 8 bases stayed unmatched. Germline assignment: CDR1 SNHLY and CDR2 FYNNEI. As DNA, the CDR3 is TGTGCCAGCAGTGTGTGGCAGGGGGCGGGAGATACGCAGTATTTT. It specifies CASSVWQGAGDTQYF.

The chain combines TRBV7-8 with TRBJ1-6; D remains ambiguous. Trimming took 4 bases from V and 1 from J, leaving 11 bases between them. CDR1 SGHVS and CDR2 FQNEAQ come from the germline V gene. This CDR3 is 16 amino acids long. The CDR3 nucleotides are TGTGCCAGCAGCTGGCGGGGTCGGTCCTATAATTCACCCCTCCACTTT. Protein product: CASSWRGRSYNSPLHF.

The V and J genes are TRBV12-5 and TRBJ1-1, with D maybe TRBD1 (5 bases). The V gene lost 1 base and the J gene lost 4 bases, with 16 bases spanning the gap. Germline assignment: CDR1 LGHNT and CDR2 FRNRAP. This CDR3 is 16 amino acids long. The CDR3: CASGLAQGRGTTEAFF. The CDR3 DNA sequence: TGTGCTAGTGGTTTGGCTCAGGGACGGGGGACCACTGAAGCTTTCTTT.

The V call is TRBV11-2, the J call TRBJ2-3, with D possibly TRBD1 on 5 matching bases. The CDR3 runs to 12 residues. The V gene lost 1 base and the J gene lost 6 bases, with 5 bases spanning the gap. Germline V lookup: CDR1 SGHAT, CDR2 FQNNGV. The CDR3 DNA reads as TGTGCCAGCAGCTTAGCAGGGGATACGCAGTATTTT. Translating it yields CASSLAGDTQYF.

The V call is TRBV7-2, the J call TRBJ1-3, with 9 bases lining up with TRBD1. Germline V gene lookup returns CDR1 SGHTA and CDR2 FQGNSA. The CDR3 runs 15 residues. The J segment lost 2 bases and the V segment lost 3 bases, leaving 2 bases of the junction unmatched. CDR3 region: CASSFGQGPGNTIYF. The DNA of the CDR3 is TGTGCCAGCAGCTTCGGACAGGGGCCTGGAAACACCATATATTTT.

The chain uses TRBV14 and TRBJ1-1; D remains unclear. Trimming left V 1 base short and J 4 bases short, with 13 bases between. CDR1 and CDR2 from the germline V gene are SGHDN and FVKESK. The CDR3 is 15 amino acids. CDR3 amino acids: CASSQGAPTPTEAFF. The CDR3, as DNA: TGTGCCAGCAGCCAAGGGGCCCCTACCCCCACTGAAGCTTTCTTT.

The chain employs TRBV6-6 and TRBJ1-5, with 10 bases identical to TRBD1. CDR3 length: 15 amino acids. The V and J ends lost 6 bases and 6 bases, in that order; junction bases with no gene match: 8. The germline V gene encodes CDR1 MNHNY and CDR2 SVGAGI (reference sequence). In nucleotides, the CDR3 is TGTGCCAGCAGAACCGGGACAGGGGTCACTCAGCCCCAGCATTTT. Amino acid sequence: CASRTGTGVTQPQHF.

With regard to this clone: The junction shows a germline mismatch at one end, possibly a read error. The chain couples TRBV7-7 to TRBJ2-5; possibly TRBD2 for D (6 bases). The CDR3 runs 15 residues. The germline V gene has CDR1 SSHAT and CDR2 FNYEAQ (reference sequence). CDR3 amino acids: CASSRNLGGMETQYF. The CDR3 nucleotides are TGTGCTAGCAGCCGAAACCTCGGGGGTATGGAGACCCAGTACTTC.

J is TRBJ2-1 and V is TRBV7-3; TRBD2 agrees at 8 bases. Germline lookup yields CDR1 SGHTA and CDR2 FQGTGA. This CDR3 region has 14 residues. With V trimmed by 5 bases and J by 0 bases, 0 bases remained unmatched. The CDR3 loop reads CASSRGGSYNEQFF. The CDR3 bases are TGTGCCAGCAGCCGGGGGGGCTCCTACAATGAGCAGTTCTTC.

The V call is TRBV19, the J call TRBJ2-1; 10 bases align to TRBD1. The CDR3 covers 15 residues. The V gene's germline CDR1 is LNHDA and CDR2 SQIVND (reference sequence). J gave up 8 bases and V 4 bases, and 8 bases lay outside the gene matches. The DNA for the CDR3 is TGTGCCAGTAGTACCCGGGACAGGGGTTTTTATGAGCAGTTCTTC. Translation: CASSTRDRGFYEQFF.

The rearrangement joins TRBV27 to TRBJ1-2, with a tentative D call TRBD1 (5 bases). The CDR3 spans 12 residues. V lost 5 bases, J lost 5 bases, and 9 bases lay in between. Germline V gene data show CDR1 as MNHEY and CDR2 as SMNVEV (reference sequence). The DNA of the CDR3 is TGTGCCAGCAGTAGAAGGGGATATGGCTACACCTTC. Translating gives CASSRRGYGYTF.

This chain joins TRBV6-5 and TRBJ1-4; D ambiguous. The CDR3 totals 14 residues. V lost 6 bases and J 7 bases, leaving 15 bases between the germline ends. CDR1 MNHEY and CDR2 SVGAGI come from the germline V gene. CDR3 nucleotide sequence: TGTGCCAGCAGGACCCGGAGGGAAATTGAAAAACTGTTTTTT. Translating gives CASRTRREIEKLFF.

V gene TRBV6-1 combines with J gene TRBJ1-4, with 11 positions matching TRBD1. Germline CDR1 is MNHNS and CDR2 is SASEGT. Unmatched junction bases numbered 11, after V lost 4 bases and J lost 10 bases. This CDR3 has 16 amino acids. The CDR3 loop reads CASSALGAGQGGKLFF. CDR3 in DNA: TGTGCCAGCAGTGCCTTGGGCGCGGGACAGGGGGGAAAACTGTTTTTT.

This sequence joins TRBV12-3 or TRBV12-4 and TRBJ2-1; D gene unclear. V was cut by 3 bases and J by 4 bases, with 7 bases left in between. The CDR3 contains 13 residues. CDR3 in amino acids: CASSFPGYNEQFF. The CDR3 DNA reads TGTGCCAGCAGTTTCCCGGGTTACAATGAGCAGTTCTTC.